Below, 21 T cell receptor beta chains from the same sample are listed, as sequenced in a study of technical replicates of blood from several donors. Using immunoSEQ multiplex PCR, the repertoire was profiled, and TCRdb retains in-frame clones only, with some absent. The data contain roughly 80,000 clones, 89% of them singletons. The material sequenced was T cells isolated from PBMCs. The receptors shown here come from a human donor in good health.

The rearrangement links TRBV4-2 to TRBJ2-1; tentative D call: TRBD1 (6 bases). Germline lookup yields CDR1 LGHNA and CDR2 YNFKEQ. The CDR3 consists of 14 residues. Trimming took 4 bases from V and 8 from J, leaving 15 bases between them. Here the CDR3 reads CASSPFVPGDEQFF. The CDR3 nucleotides read TGTGCCAGCAGCCCCTTCGTTCCAGGGGATGAGCAGTTCTTC.

The chain joins TRBV11-3 to TRBJ1-2; 8 nucleotides align to TRBD1. V trimming: 4 bases; J trimming: 8 bases; junction bases outside the gene matches: 6. Germline-derived CDR1 and CDR2 are SGHNT and YENEEA. The CDR3 runs to 13 residues. The CDR3: CASSSGQGEGYTF. The CDR3 nucleotides are TGTGCCAGCAGCTCCGGACAGGGTGAGGGCTACACCTTC.

This chain joins TRBV7-3 and TRBJ1-1; D is ambiguous. Germline lookup yields CDR1 SGHTA and CDR2 FQGTGA. The CDR3 totals 13 residues. The V end lost 6 bases, the J end lost 1 base, and 9 bases lay between the germline ends. CDR3 amino acids: CASRGDGNTEAFF. The DNA for the CDR3 is TGTGCCAGCAGAGGAGACGGGAACACTGAAGCTTTCTTT.

The chain links TRBV5-4 to TRBJ1-1, with D perhaps matching TRBD1 (6 bases). This CDR3 has 15 residues. V was cut by 4 bases and J by 4 bases, with 17 bases left in between. Germline V gene sequence: CDR1 SGHNT, CDR2 YYREEE (reference sequence). Here the CDR3 reads CASSLKSGAFTEAFF. The CDR3 DNA follows: TGTGCCAGCAGCCTGAAATCAGGGGCCTTCACTGAAGCTTTCTTT.

This chain connects TRBV9 to TRBJ2-3; the D is unclear. This CDR3 contains 15 residues. Germline values: CDR1 SGDLS, CDR2 YYNGEE. Between the trimmed V and J ends, which lost 1 base and 3 bases, there was a span of 12 bases. CDR3 loop: CASSVYQSRTDTQYF. The CDR3 DNA reads TGTGCCAGCAGCGTATATCAGAGCAGGACAGATACGCAGTATTTT.

The CDR3 here is CASREVGFGSTYEQYF. The CDR3 DNA reads TGTGCCAGCAGGGAGGTGGGGTTTGGGTCTACCTACGAGCAGTACTTC. The rearrangement joins TRBV28 to TRBJ2-7; weak D call: TRBD2 (5 bases). Germline V gene lookup returns CDR1 MDHEN and CDR2 SYDVKM. Trimming removed 6 bases from V and 2 bases from J, with 20 bases in between. This CDR3 contains 16 residues.

The chain couples TRBV7-9 to TRBJ2-7; TRBD1 is a possible D gene (5 bases). Trimming took 4 bases from V and 1 from J, leaving 17 bases between them. The CDR3 is 16 amino acids. Germline assignment: CDR1 SEHNR and CDR2 FQNEAQ (reference sequence). The CDR3 sequence: CASSSPGHELSYEQYF. Here the CDR3 DNA reads TGTGCCAGCAGCTCTCCCGGACATGAGCTTTCCTACGAGCAGTACTTC. The full variable domain, its missing parts supplied by reference TRBV7-9 and TRBJ2-7, is DTGVSQNPRHKITKRGQNVTFRCDPISEHNRLYWYRQTLGQGPEFLTYFQNEAQLEKSRLLSDRFSAERPKGSFSTLEIQRTEQGDSAMYLCASSSPGHELSYEQYFGPGTRLTVT.

The V gene is TRBV19, the J gene TRBJ2-3; 13 bases are shared with TRBD2. Germline V gene sequence: CDR1 LNHDA, CDR2 SQIVND (reference sequence). The CDR3 extends over 16 amino acids. V lost 7 bases and J lost 0; bases outside the gene matches: 4. CDR3 coding DNA: TGTGCCAGTATGGAGACTAGCGGGGGGAGCACAGATACGCAGTATTTT. It yields the protein CASMETSGGSTDTQYF. Drawing the rest from reference TRBV19 and TRBJ2-3, the complete variable domain is DGGITQSPKYLFRKEGQNVTLSCEQNLNHDAMYWYRQDPGQGLRLIYYSQIVNDFQKGDIAEGYSVSREKKESFPLTVTSAQKNPTAFYLCASMETSGGSTDTQYFGPGTRLTVL.

The rearrangement joins TRBV5-6 to TRBJ2-2; 9 bases are a match to TRBD1. The germline gives CDR1 SGHDT, CDR2 YYEEEE. J lost 6 bases, V lost 4 bases, and 4 bases had no gene match. This CDR3 spans 14 amino acids. The CDR3 sequence is CASSVYRGPGELFF. In DNA form, the CDR3 reads TGTGCCAGCAGCGTATACAGGGGGCCCGGGGAGCTGTTTTTT.

This chain connects TRBV4-3 to TRBJ2-5, with D uncertain. The J call may be in error: the DNA end matches TRBJ2-7 better. The CDR3 is 13 residues long. Germline CDR1 and CDR2: LGHNA and YSLEER. This CDR3 is CASSQAAASEQYF. In DNA form, the CDR3 reads TGCGCCAGCAGCCAAGCCGCGGCGAGCGAGCAGTACTTC.

V usage is TRBV28 and J usage is TRBJ2-6, with D unclear. Germline V lookup: CDR1 MDHEN, CDR2 SYDVKM. V lost 5 bases and J lost 2, with 7 bases in between. This CDR3 is built from 14 residues. CDR3 sequence: CASSQIAGANVLTF. CDR3 nucleotide sequence: TGTGCCAGCAGTCAGATCGCTGGGGCCAACGTCCTGACTTTC. The variable domain in full, with the rest retrieved from reference TRBV28 and TRBJ2-6, is DVKVTQSSRYLVKRTGEKVFLECVQDMDHENMFWYRQDPGLGLRLIYFSYDVKMKEKGDIPEGYSVSREKKERFSLILESASTNQTSMYLCASSQIAGANVLTFGAGSRLTVL.

The chain uses TRBV7-6 and TRBJ2-2, with D maybe TRBD1 (6 bases). Trimming stripped 6 bases from V and 2 bases from J, with 19 bases between. CDR3 length equals 17 residues. Germline-derived CDR1 and CDR2 are SGHVS and FNYEAQ. CDR3 region: CASSYLDRQINTGELFF. The DNA of the CDR3 is TGTGCCAGCAGTTACCTAGACAGGCAGATTAACACCGGGGAGCTGTTTTTT.

This chain connects TRBV2 to TRBJ2-3; 10 bases align to TRBD2. Germline V gene lookup returns CDR1 SNHLY and CDR2 FYNNEI. Trimming cost V 6 bases and J 0 bases; bases outside gene matches: 6. The CDR3 consists of 16 residues. CDR3 protein: CASRPLAGISTDTQYF. The CDR3 DNA sequence: TGTGCCAGCAGACCACTAGCGGGGATAAGCACAGATACGCAGTATTTT.

This chain uses TRBV27 with TRBJ1-4; TRBD1 matches 8 bases. The trim removed 5 bases at V and 7 bases at J, leaving 6 bases unmatched. This CDR3 comprises 14 residues. Germline-derived CDR1 and CDR2 are MNHEY and SMNVEV (reference sequence). CDR3 in amino acids: CASSLYRGAEKLFF. The CDR3 DNA follows: TGTGCCAGCAGTCTCTACAGGGGGGCTGAAAAACTGTTTTTT.

CDR3 residues: CASKAGITGELFF. In nucleotides, the CDR3 is TGTGCCAGCAAAGCAGGGATAACCGGGGAGCTGTTTTTT. V usage is TRBV9 and J usage is TRBJ2-2; possible D gene TRBD1, 5 bases. The CDR3 is 13 residues long. The germline gives CDR1 SGDLS, CDR2 YYNGEE. The V gene lost 6 bases and the J gene lost 5 bases, with 11 bases spanning the gap.

This clone was detected once. The J gene is TRBJ1-1, the V gene TRBV15; D possibly corresponds to TRBD1 (5 bases). This CDR3 is built from 15 residues. Trimming pared 0 bases from V and 6 bases from J, leaving 14 bases between. Germline CDR1 is LNHNV and CDR2 is YYDKDF (reference sequence). The CDR3: CATSRDRARGPEAFF. The CDR3 DNA reads as TGTGCCACCAGCAGAGACAGGGCTCGAGGACCTGAAGCTTTCTTT. The full variable domain, its missing parts supplied by reference TRBV15 and TRBJ1-1, is DAMVIQNPRYQVTQFGKPVTLSCSQTLNHNVMYWYQQKSSQAPKLLFHYYDKDFNNEADTPDNFQSRRPNTSFCFLDIRSPGLGDTAMYLCATSRDRARGPEAFFGQGTRLTVV.

The rearrangement links TRBV7-2 to TRBJ2-7; D not resolved. The CDR3 totals 15 residues. Trimming cost V 0 bases and J 0 bases, with 9 bases left between them. The V gene's germline CDR1 is SGHTA and CDR2 FQGNSA. CDR3 DNA sequence: TGTGCCAGCAGCTTAGCTGTCGAGCCCTCCTACGAGCAGTACTTC. Amino acids: CASSLAVEPSYEQYF.

V and J are TRBV30 and TRBJ1-2, with 7 nucleotides matching TRBD1. V lost 2 bases to trimming and J lost 2 bases; unmatched junction nucleotides: 14. The CDR3 has 17 residues. Per germline, CDR1 GTSNPN and CDR2 SVGIG (reference sequence). CDR3 coding DNA: TGTGCCTGGAGTCCATACAGGGGAAGCGGCCTAAACTATGGCTACACCTTC. Its translation: CAWSPYRGSGLNYGYTF.

The chain has TRBV13 and TRBJ2-3; TRBD2 agrees at 13 bases. V shed 1 base, J shed 6 bases, and the junction held 7 bases outside the gene matches. The germline V gene has CDR1 PRHDT and CDR2 FYEKMQ (reference sequence). The CDR3 runs 17 residues. The CDR3 reads CASSLAWTSGSRDTQYF. In DNA form, the CDR3 reads TGTGCCAGCAGCTTAGCTTGGACTAGCGGGAGTCGGGATACGCAGTATTTT. The full variable domain, in which reference TRBV13 and TRBJ2-3 provide the parts outside the CDR3, is AAGVIQSPRHLIKEKRETATLKCYPIPRHDTVYWYQQGPGQDPQFLISFYEKMQSDKGSIPDRFSAQQFSDYHSELNMSSLELGDSALYFCASSLAWTSGSRDTQYFGPGTRLTVL.

Only a few counts were recorded for this clone. The chain links TRBV10-3 to TRBJ1-2; tentatively, D is TRBD1 (6 bases). V lost 4 bases to trimming and J lost 3 bases, with 6 bases between them. This CDR3 has 12 amino acids. CDR1 is ENHRY and CDR2 is SYGVKD in the germline V gene. The CDR3 loop is CAISGTDYGYTF. The CDR3 coding sequence is TGTGCCATCAGTGGGACAGACTATGGCTACACCTTC.

V usage is TRBV5-1 and J usage is TRBJ2-7, with D maybe TRBD1 (6 bases). The V gene lost 7 bases and the J gene lost 5 bases, with 13 bases spanning the gap. Germline CDR1 reads SGHRS; CDR2 reads YFSETQ. This CDR3 contains 12 residues. This CDR3 is CASHREIHEQYF. CDR3 bases: TGCGCCAGCCACAGGGAAATCCACGAGCAGTACTTC.